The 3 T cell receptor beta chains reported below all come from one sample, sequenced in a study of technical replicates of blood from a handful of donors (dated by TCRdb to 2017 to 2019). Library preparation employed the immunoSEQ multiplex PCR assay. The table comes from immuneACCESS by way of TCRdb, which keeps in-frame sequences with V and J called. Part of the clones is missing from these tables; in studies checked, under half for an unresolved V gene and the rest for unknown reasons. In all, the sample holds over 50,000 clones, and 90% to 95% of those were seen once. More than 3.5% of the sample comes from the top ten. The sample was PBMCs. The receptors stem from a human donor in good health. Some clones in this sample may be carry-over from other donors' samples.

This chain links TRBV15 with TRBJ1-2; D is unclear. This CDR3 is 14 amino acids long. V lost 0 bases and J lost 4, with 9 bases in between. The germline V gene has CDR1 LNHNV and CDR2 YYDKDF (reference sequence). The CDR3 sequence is CATSRDGTSYGYTF. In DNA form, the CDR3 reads TGTGCCACCAGCAGAGATGGCACCTCCTATGGCTACACCTTC. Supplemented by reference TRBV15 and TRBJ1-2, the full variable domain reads DAMVIQNPRYQVTQFGKPVTLSCSQTLNHNVMYWYQQKSSQAPKLLFHYYDKDFNNEADTPDNFQSRRPNTSFCFLDIRSPGLGDTAMYLCATSRDGTSYGYTFGSGTRLTVV.

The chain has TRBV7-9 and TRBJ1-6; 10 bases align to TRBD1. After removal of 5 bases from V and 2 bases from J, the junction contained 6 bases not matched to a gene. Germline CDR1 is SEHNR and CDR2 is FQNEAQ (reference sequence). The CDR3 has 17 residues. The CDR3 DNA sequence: TGTGCCAGCAGCGCAGGACAGGGGGACGCCTATAATTCACCCCTCCACTTT. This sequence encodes CASSAGQGDAYNSPLHF. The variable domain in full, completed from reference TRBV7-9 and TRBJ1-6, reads DTGVSQNPRHKITKRGQNVTFRCDPISEHNRLYWYRQTLGQGPEFLTYFQNEAQLEKSRLLSDRFSAERPKGSFSTLEIQRTEQGDSAMYLCASSAGQGDAYNSPLHFGNGTRLTVT.

CDR3 protein: CASSLTGNTGELFF. CDR3 bases: TGTGCCAGCAGTTTAACCGGGAACACCGGGGAGCTGTTTTTT. This sequence joins TRBV28 and TRBJ2-2; D gene ambiguous. CDR3 length: 14 amino acids. From germline, CDR1 is MDHEN and CDR2 SYDVKM. V lost 2 bases and J 1 base, leaving 5 bases between the germline ends.